This is a list of T cell receptor beta chains from one sample in a study of cytomegalovirus exposure and HLA in healthy donors. Only in-frame clones appear in the TCRdb table, and some are missing; sequencing was by immunoSEQ multiplex PCR. The data contain 170,000 or so clones, 84% of them seen just once; the ten biggest clones take up less than 0.4%. Sequencing was done on a sample of PBMCs. Source of these receptors: a boy under 10 years old in good health and CMV-seronegative. Both conserved end residues are part of each CDR3. D genes are given only for firm matches. Not every row has a clone size; where given, it reads once, few, many or a size class.

clone size: .
D gene: TRBD2
J gene: TRBJ2-2
V gene: TRBV11-2
CDR3 protein: CASSPPSLAGTGELFF
CDR3 DNA: TGTGCCAGCAGCCCCCCATCACTAGCGGGAACCGGGGAGCTGTTTTTT

clone size: .
D gene: .
J gene: TRBJ2-7
V gene: TRBV11-2
CDR3 protein: CASSLQGAIPEQYF
CDR3 DNA: TGTGCCAGCAGCCTCCAAGGGGCGATCCCCGAGCAGTACTTC

clone size: .
D gene: TRBD2
J gene: TRBJ2-1
V gene: TRBV5-1
CDR3 protein: CASSPGLAGLGGEQFF
CDR3 DNA: TGCGCCAGCAGCCCTGGACTAGCGGGACTGGGGGGTGAGCAGTTCTTC

clone size: .
D gene: TRBD1
J gene: TRBJ2-5
V gene: TRBV6-1
CDR3 protein: CASRPGTEWEQYF
CDR3 DNA: TGTGCCAGCAGACCTGGGACAGAGTGGGAGCAGTACTTC

clone size: .
D gene: .
J gene: TRBJ2-7
V gene: TRBV5-4
CDR3 protein: CASSFGTVSYEQYF
CDR3 DNA: TGTGCCAGCAGCTTTGGTACAGTTTCCTACGAGCAGTACTTC

clone size: .
D gene: TRBD1
J gene: TRBJ1-1
V gene: TRBV25-1
CDR3 protein: CASTEGQGTYTEAFF
CDR3 DNA: TGTGCCAGCACTGAGGGACAGGGGACGTACACTGAAGCTTTCTTT

clone size: .
D gene: .
J gene: TRBJ2-7
V gene: TRBV5-6
CDR3 protein: CASSLTGITYEQYF
CDR3 DNA: TGTGCCAGCAGCTTAACGGGAATCACCTACGAGCAGTACTTC

clone size: .
D gene: TRBD2
J gene: TRBJ2-2
V gene: TRBV28
CDR3 protein: CASSSGLEWVGELFF
CDR3 DNA: TGTGCCAGCAGTTCTGGACTAGAATGGGTCGGGGAGCTGTTTTTT

clone size: few
D gene: .
J gene: TRBJ2-7
V gene: TRBV5-1
CDR3 protein: CASSPGLGIEQYF
CDR3 DNA: TGCGCCAGCAGCCCGGGACTGGGGATCGAGCAGTACTTC

clone size: .
D gene: .
J gene: TRBJ1-5
V gene: TRBV7-9
CDR3 protein: CASSLSRDQPQHF
CDR3 DNA: TGTGCCAGCAGCTTATCCAGGGATCAGCCCCAGCATTTT

clone size: .
D gene: TRBD1
J gene: TRBJ2-6
V gene: TRBV18
CDR3 protein: CASSPGQGKAGANVLTF
CDR3 DNA: TGTGCCAGCTCACCCGGACAGGGTAAAGCGGGGGCCAACGTCCTGACTTTC

clone size: .
D gene: TRBD2
J gene: TRBJ2-1
V gene: TRBV5-1
CDR3 protein: CASSFRLAGMSSYNEQFF
CDR3 DNA: TGCGCCAGCAGCTTCCGACTAGCGGGGATGAGCTCCTACAATGAGCAGTTCTTC